The rows below give T cell receptor beta chains drawn from one sample of a study of blood T cell repertoires in COVID-19. Clones were read by immunoSEQ multiplex PCR, and TCRdb kept only the in-frame ones, dropping some. This table has 100,000 to 120,000 clones, approximately 90% appearing once. The material sequenced was peripheral blood. These TCRs come from a human donor in a cohort sampled during active COVID-19. The CDR3 runs from the conserved cysteine through the conserved F or W. The D gene is left open where the match is weak. Expanded clones get a size class; other rows say once, few or many, or leave the size out.

CDR3 DNA: TGTGCCAGCAGCTCCCGTAGGAACACTGAAGCTTTCTTT
CDR3 protein: CASSSRRNTEAFF
clone size: -
V gene: TRBV7-2
D gene: -
J gene: TRBJ1-1

CDR3 DNA: TGTGCCAGCAGCTTCGGACAGGGGGCCTTCTACGAGCAGTACTTC
CDR3 protein: CASSFGQGAFYEQYF
clone size: -
V gene: TRBV3-1/TRBV3-2
D gene: TRBD1
J gene: TRBJ2-7

CDR3 DNA: TGTGCCAGCACCTCTCCCGGGAACTCCTACGAGCAGTACTTC
CDR3 protein: CASTSPGNSYEQYF
clone size: once
V gene: TRBV28
D gene: -
J gene: TRBJ2-7

CDR3 DNA: TGTGCCAGCAGCCGCTCCGGACAGGGTTGGGACGAGCAGTACTTC
CDR3 protein: CASSRSGQGWDEQYF
clone size: -
V gene: TRBV14
D gene: TRBD1
J gene: TRBJ2-7

CDR3 DNA: TGTGCCAGCAGCGCCGCGGGAGCTGGGGCCAACGTCCTGACTTTC
CDR3 protein: CASSAAGAGANVLTF
clone size: once
V gene: TRBV6-5
D gene: TRBD2
J gene: TRBJ2-6

CDR3 DNA: TGTGCCAGCAGCTTGGTATTAATCTCGGGAGACACTGAAGCTTTCTTT
CDR3 protein: CASSLVLISGDTEAFF
clone size: once
V gene: TRBV5-5
D gene: -
J gene: TRBJ1-1

CDR3 DNA: TGTGCCAGCAGCGCCCTAGCCGGGACAGGGGTTACCGGGGAGCTGTTTTTT
CDR3 protein: CASSALAGTGVTGELFF
clone size: once
V gene: TRBV9
D gene: TRBD1
J gene: TRBJ2-2

CDR3 DNA: TGTGCCTGGAATATGGGCAGTCCCCCAGAGACCCAGTACTTC
CDR3 protein: CAWNMGSPPETQYF
clone size: -
V gene: TRBV30
D gene: -
J gene: TRBJ2-5

CDR3 DNA: TGTGCCACCAGTGATATCGGGTCTACTAGCACAGATACGCAGTATTTT
CDR3 protein: CATSDIGSTSTDTQYF
clone size: -
V gene: TRBV24-1
D gene: -
J gene: TRBJ2-3

CDR3 DNA: TGTGCCAGCAGTTTAGGCGGGGAGGATTCACCCCTCCACTTT
CDR3 protein: CASSLGGEDSPLHF
clone size: -
V gene: TRBV6-6
D gene: -
J gene: TRBJ1-6

CDR3 DNA: TGTGCCATCAGCGGGACAGACTATGGCTACACCTTC
CDR3 protein: CAISGTDYGYTF
clone size: -
V gene: TRBV10-3
D gene: TRBD1
J gene: TRBJ1-2

CDR3 DNA: TGTGCCTGGAGTGTAGGGGCCCTAGGGCTAGCGGGTAGTGATGAGCAGTTCTTC
CDR3 protein: CAWSVGALGLAGSDEQFF
clone size: -
V gene: TRBV30
D gene: TRBD2
J gene: TRBJ2-1

CDR3 DNA: TGCGCCACCGGGGACAGGTCCACTGAAGCTTTCTTT
CDR3 protein: CATGDRSTEAFF
clone size: -
V gene: TRBV10-2
D gene: TRBD1
J gene: TRBJ1-1

CDR3 DNA: TGTGCCAGCAGCACAGGATCCTACGAGCAGTACTTC
CDR3 protein: CASSTGSYEQYF
clone size: -
V gene: TRBV5-4
D gene: -
J gene: TRBJ2-7

CDR3 DNA: TGTGCTAGTGGTTTGTCGTCTGGAAACACCATATATTTT
CDR3 protein: CASGLSSGNTIYF
clone size: -
V gene: TRBV12-5
D gene: -
J gene: TRBJ1-3

CDR3 DNA: TGCGCCAGCAGCTGGGATTCTAGCGGGAGATCCTTGCACAATGAGCAGTTCTTC
CDR3 protein: CASSWDSSGRSLHNEQFF
clone size: -
V gene: TRBV5-1
D gene: TRBD2
J gene: TRBJ2-1

CDR3 DNA: TGTGCCAGCAGCAAACAGGGGGCCGACACCGGGGAGCTGTTTTTT
CDR3 protein: CASSKQGADTGELFF
clone size: once
V gene: TRBV7-3
D gene: TRBD1
J gene: TRBJ2-2

CDR3 DNA: TGTGCCGTGCTGGGGAGGACTGAAGCTTTCTTT
CDR3 protein: CAVLGRTEAFF
clone size: -
V gene: TRBV7-9
D gene: -
J gene: TRBJ1-1

CDR3 DNA: TGTGCCACCAGCAGACAGGGCCTAGAGGAGAGTTACGAGCAGTACTTC
CDR3 protein: CATSRQGLEESYEQYF
clone size: few
V gene: TRBV15
D gene: -
J gene: TRBJ2-7

CDR3 DNA: TGTGCCAGCAGTGAACAGGGCAATGAGCAGTTCTTC
CDR3 protein: CASSEQGNEQFF
clone size: -
V gene: TRBV25-1
D gene: -
J gene: TRBJ2-1

CDR3 DNA: TGTGCCAGCAGTCAACCGGGACAGGGGCTCTCTGGGGCCAACGTCCTGACTTTC
CDR3 protein: CASSQPGQGLSGANVLTF
clone size: -
V gene: TRBV6-6
D gene: TRBD1
J gene: TRBJ2-6

CDR3 DNA: TGTGCCAGCAGCCCCCCGGGGACAGGCTCGCAGACCCAGTACTTC
CDR3 protein: CASSPPGTGSQTQYF
clone size: -
V gene: TRBV7-9
D gene: TRBD1
J gene: TRBJ2-5